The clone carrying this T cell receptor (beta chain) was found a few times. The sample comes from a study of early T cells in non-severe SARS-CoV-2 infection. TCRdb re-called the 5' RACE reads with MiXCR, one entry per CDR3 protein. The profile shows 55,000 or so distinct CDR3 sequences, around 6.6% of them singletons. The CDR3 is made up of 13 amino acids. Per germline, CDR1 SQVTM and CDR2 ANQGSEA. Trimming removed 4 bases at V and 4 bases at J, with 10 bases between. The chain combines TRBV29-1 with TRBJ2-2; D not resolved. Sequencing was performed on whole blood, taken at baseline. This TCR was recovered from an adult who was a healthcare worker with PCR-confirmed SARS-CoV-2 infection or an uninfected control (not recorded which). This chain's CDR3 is CSVVGYATGELFF. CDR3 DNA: TGCAGCGTTGTCGGGTATGCCACCGGGGAGCTGTTTTTT.